This TCR beta chain is drawn from a study of shared clonotypes between healthy human individuals. Findings and limits, study-wide: Limited genetic and exposure-history diversity came from having few donors.

Among the donors, all were Caucasian adults who lived in Nashville, Tennessee. About this clone itself: Its antigen is not known. Distinct nucleotide sequences in the sample also encode this CDR3.

A deep-level run was used for the assay. Sequenced by immunoSEQ multiplex PCR; TCRdb stores in-frame clones only, minus some. The sample yields approximately 440,000 clones, around 77% seen once. The CDR3 totals 13 residues. From germline, CDR1 is ENHRY and CDR2 SYGVKD. Trimming removed 7 bases at V and 1 base at J, with 9 bases between. The TCR comes from a woman between 35 and 50 years old in good health. Some clones in this sample may be carry-over from other donors' samples. The J gene is TRBJ2-3, the V gene TRBV10-3; the D gene is possibly TRBD2 (5 bases). Sequencing was performed on PBMCs. The CDR3 reads CAITGSGTDTQYF. The CDR3 DNA sequence: TGTGCCATCACGGGGAGCGGCACAGATACGCAGTATTTT.